Sequencing of this TCR beta chain was carried out in a study of T cell responses to AZD1222 COVID-19 vaccine. This CDR3 is built from 14 residues. Germline assignment: CDR1 SNHLY and CDR2 FYNNEI. Trimming removed 6 bases from V and 4 bases from J, with 16 bases in between. Here immunoSEQ multiplex PCR was the method, and the copy in TCRdb shows in-frame clones only, minus some. In the table there are under 150,000 clones, roughly 90% of which are singletons. This receptor was taken from an adult in good health. The chain carries TRBV2 and TRBJ2-7; tentative D call: TRBD2 (7 bases). The material sequenced was peripheral blood, taken on day 0 of AZD1222 vaccination. The CDR3 sequence: CASRWEGGRYEQYF. CDR3 coding DNA: TGTGCCAGCAGGTGGGAGGGGGGGCGGTACGAGCAGTACTTC.